The clone carrying this T cell receptor beta chain was counted between two and nine times. Both 60 Vbeta primers and 13 Jbeta primers went into the PCR. Only in-frame clones appear in the TCRdb table, and some are missing; sequencing was by immunoSEQ multiplex PCR. Here the sample spans some 120,000 clones, around 85% being singletons. V gave up 1 base and J gave up 3 bases, with 6 bases separating them. This CDR3 has 14 residues. Germline-derived CDR1 and CDR2 are SGHNT and YENEEA. The record originates from a study of cytomegalovirus exposure and HLA in healthy donors. The chain employs TRBV11-3 and TRBJ2-2; D is unclear. Sequenced material: PBMCs. This TCR was sampled from a woman between 25 and 40 years old in good health and CMV-seropositive. The CDR3 region has the DNA TGTGCCAGCAGCTTAGTGTCTGACACCGGGGAGCTGTTTTTT. Protein product: CASSLVSDTGELFF.